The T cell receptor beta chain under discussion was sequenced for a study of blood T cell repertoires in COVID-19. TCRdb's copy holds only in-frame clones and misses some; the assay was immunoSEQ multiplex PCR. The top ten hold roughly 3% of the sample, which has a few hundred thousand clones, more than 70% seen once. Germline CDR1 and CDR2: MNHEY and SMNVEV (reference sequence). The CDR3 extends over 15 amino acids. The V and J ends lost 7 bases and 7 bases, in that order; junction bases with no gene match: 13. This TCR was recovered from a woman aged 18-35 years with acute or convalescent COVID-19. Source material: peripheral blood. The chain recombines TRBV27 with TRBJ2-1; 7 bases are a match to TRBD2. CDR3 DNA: TGTGCCAGCATTAGGTTCGCGGGAGCAGCTAATGAGCAGTTCTTC. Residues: CASIRFAGAANEQFF.